Here is one T cell receptor beta chain with its context. The data were obtained in a study of control samples from healthy donors and cancer patients. Data came from immunoSEQ multiplex PCR; TCRdb stores just in-frame clones and leaves some out. This sample has around 150,000 clones; nearly 96% occur once, and the top ten carry approximately 0.93%. Germline V gene sequence: CDR1 KGHDR, CDR2 SFDVKD. The CDR3 runs to 13 residues. The ends were cut back, 2 bases at V and 7 bases at J, with 10 bases in the middle. The clonotype comes from a woman aged 30 to 39 in good health. The gene calls are TRBV24-1 and TRBJ1-1; D not certain. The sequenced sample consisted of blood. The CDR3 DNA reads as TGTGCCACCAGTGATTCCGGCGCCCGTGAAGCTTTCTTT. It is translated as CATSDSGAREAFF.